Listed here are 17 T cell receptor beta chains from one sample, sequenced in a study of shared clonotypes between healthy human individuals. TCRdb's table, derived via immunoSEQ multiplex PCR, lists solely in-frame clones and lacks some. The data show over a million clones, about 84% seen once. The sample taken for sequencing was memory CD4+ T cells from PBMCs. Described subset: CD45RA-negative fraction. The origin of the receptors is a man younger than 35 in good health. Some clones in this sample may be carry-over from other donors' samples.

This clone was recorded many times. The junction does not match germline at one end; this may be a read error. V usage is TRBV5-4 and J usage is TRBJ2-7; perhaps TRBD1 as D (6 bases). The germline V gene encodes CDR1 SGHNT and CDR2 YYREEE (reference sequence). The CDR3 runs to 12 residues. CDR3 in DNA: TGTGCCAGCAGCTTGGGTGGGGGCGTACTGAACTTC. This gives the protein CASSLGGGVLNF.

The table lists this clone with a count of one. The CDR3 protein is CAISRDRGGYQETQYF. DNA of the CDR3: TGTGCCATCAGCCGGGACAGGGGAGGGTACCAAGAGACCCAGTACTTC. The gene calls are TRBV10-3 and TRBJ2-5; 10 positions match TRBD1. The CDR3 runs 16 residues. Per germline, CDR1 ENHRY and CDR2 SYGVKD. V dropped 6 bases and J dropped 0; count of bases not matched to a gene: 7.

V usage is TRBV6-5 and J usage is TRBJ1-5; D may be TRBD1 (6 bases). The V end was cut by 5 bases, the J end by 2 bases, with 13 bases between. The CDR3 extends over 15 amino acids. Germline V gives CDR1 MNHEY, CDR2 SVGAGI. The chain's CDR3 is CASSVQGLGNQPQHF. CDR3 in DNA: TGTGCCAGCAGTGTACAGGGTTTGGGCAATCAGCCCCAGCATTTT.

This clone appeared once. The chain carries TRBV4-2 and TRBJ1-5; no clear D gene. This CDR3 spans 16 amino acids. V was trimmed by 2 bases and J by 4 bases, leaving 15 bases between them. CDR1 and CDR2 (germline): LGHNA, YNFKEQ. CDR3 protein: CASSQIQGQENQPQHF. The DNA for the CDR3 is TGTGCCAGCAGCCAAATACAAGGGCAAGAAAATCAGCCCCAGCATTTT.

J is TRBJ1-2 and V is TRBV18; unclear D gene. Germline V gives CDR1 KGHSH, CDR2 LQKENI. The ends were cut back, 1 base at V and 3 bases at J, with 6 bases in the middle. The CDR3 contains 13 residues. The CDR3 region has the DNA TGTGCCAGCTCACCACATCCAGACTATGGCTACACCTTC. Its protein product is CASSPHPDYGYTF.

About this clone itself: Only one base separates this from a far larger clonotype, so it likely reflects a read error. The V gene is TRBV30, the J gene TRBJ2-2; D is perhaps TRBD2 (7 bases). Trimming pared 4 bases from V and 4 bases from J, leaving 22 bases between. The CDR3 spans 17 residues. Germline CDR1 is GTSNPN and CDR2 is SVGIG (reference sequence). The chain's CDR3 is CAWTRREGGSGTGELFF. The CDR3 nucleotides are TGTGCCTGGACCCGGAGAGAGGGGGGGAGTGGCACCGGGGAGCTGTTTTTT.

The chain links TRBV6-5 to TRBJ1-5; D gene ambiguous. Germline V CDR1 and CDR2: MNHEY, SVGAGI. V was clipped by 6 bases and J by 4 bases, with 13 bases between them. The length of the CDR3 is 14 residues. CDR3 loop: CASRKSGLNQPQHF. As DNA, the CDR3 is TGTGCCAGCAGAAAATCGGGCCTTAATCAGCCCCAGCATTTT.

The J gene is TRBJ2-5, the V gene TRBV28, with a weak D call TRBD1 (6 bases). From germline, CDR1 is MDHEN and CDR2 SYDVKM. The length of the CDR3 is 15 residues. Trimming pared 5 bases from V and 4 bases from J, leaving 17 bases between. CDR3 amino acids: CASSMGTSSGETQYF. As DNA, the CDR3 is TGTGCCAGCAGTATGGGGACATCCTCGGGAGAGACCCAGTACTTC.

The gene calls are TRBV11-2 and TRBJ2-7; D could derive from TRBD1 or TRBD2 (6 bases each). Trimming removed 1 base at V and 2 bases at J, with 18 bases between. The CDR3 has 17 amino acids. Looked up from germline, CDR1 is SGHAT and CDR2 is FQNNGV. CDR3 sequence: CASSLAFSTGRTYEQYF. The CDR3 nucleotides read TGTGCCAGCAGCTTAGCATTCAGCACAGGGAGGACCTACGAGCAGTACTTC. Together with reference TRBV11-2 and TRBJ2-7, the CDR3 gives the full variable domain: EAGVAQSPRYKIIEKRQSVAFWCNPISGHATLYWYQQILGQGPKLLIQFQNNGVVDDSQLPKDRFSAERLKGVDSTLKIQPAKLEDSAVYLCASSLAFSTGRTYEQYFGPGTRLTVT.

This clone was detected once. V is TRBV28 and J is TRBJ1-2; maybe TRBD1 (5 bases). CDR1 and CDR2 (germline): MDHEN, SYDVKM. The V end was cut by 2 bases, the J end by 1 base, with 14 bases between. The CDR3 has 16 amino acids. This CDR3 is CASSLIGAGINYGYTF. The CDR3, as DNA: TGTGCCAGCAGTTTAATTGGGGCAGGGATTAACTATGGCTACACCTTC.

The gene calls are TRBV7-9 and TRBJ2-1, with 8 positions matching TRBD2. This CDR3 contains 16 residues. V lost 7 bases and J lost 6; bases outside the gene matches: 14. From germline, CDR1 is SEHNR and CDR2 FQNEAQ (reference sequence). CDR3 sequence: CASTNGWGTSSNEQFF. The CDR3 bases are TGTGCCAGCACCAATGGATGGGGGACTAGTAGCAATGAGCAGTTCTTC.

V usage is TRBV5-1 and J usage is TRBJ2-3; 8 positions match TRBD2. Germline V CDR1 and CDR2: SGHRS, YFSETQ. The CDR3 length is 14 residues. V was pared by 2 bases and J by 3 bases, with 2 bases of the junction left unmatched. In nucleotides, the CDR3 is TGCGCCAGCAGCTTAAGACTAGCGACAGATACGCAGTATTTT. Encoded protein: CASSLRLATDTQYF.

This clone was seen more than once but under ten times. The chain couples TRBV14 to TRBJ2-5; the D call may be TRBD1 or TRBD2 (5 bases each). This CDR3 contains 16 residues. The V gene lost 3 bases and the J gene lost 2 bases, with 16 bases spanning the gap. The germline CDR1 and CDR2 sequences are SGHDN and FVKESK. CDR3 DNA sequence: TGTGCCAGCAGCCAGAGGAAGGGACGGCCACAAGAGACCCAGTACTTC. It yields the protein CASSQRKGRPQETQYF.

The chain carries TRBV4-1 and TRBJ2-5; D may be TRBD2 (5 bases). V lost 3 bases, J lost 1 base, and 12 bases lay in between. The CDR3 is 15 residues long. Germline V gene lookup returns CDR1 MGHRA and CDR2 YSYEKL. The CDR3: CASSQLSGIQETQYF. DNA for the CDR3: TGCGCCAGCAGCCAGTTAAGCGGAATCCAAGAGACCCAGTACTTC.

The chain has TRBV10-3 and TRBJ2-5; TRBD2 aligns across 14 bases. The CDR3 consists of 16 residues. The J segment lost 5 bases and the V segment lost 10 bases, leaving 12 bases of the junction unmatched. CDR1 and CDR2 (germline): ENHRY, SYGVKD. The CDR3 protein is CATVPGLAGARETQYF. DNA of the CDR3: TGTGCCACCGTACCGGGACTAGCGGGGGCGCGGGAGACCCAGTACTTC.

The V call is TRBV28, the J call TRBJ2-2, with 8 bases aligning to TRBD2. This CDR3 is built from 15 residues. Germline CDR1 reads MDHEN; CDR2 reads SYDVKM. V lost 2 bases to trimming and J lost 6 bases; unmatched junction nucleotides: 5. The CDR3 bases are TGTGCCAGCAGTTTAGCGGGAGGAGTCCCCGGGGAGCTGTTTTTT. It is translated as CASSLAGGVPGELFF. The full variable domain, its missing parts supplied by reference TRBV28 and TRBJ2-2, is DVKVTQSSRYLVKRTGEKVFLECVQDMDHENMFWYRQDPGLGLRLIYFSYDVKMKEKGDIPEGYSVSREKKERFSLILESASTNQTSMYLCASSLAGGVPGELFFGEGSRLTVL.

The chain has TRBV14 and TRBJ2-5, with 8 positions matching TRBD1. Germline lookup yields CDR1 SGHDN and CDR2 FVKESK. J was trimmed by 0 bases and V by 3 bases; bases with no gene match: 9. The CDR3 has 17 residues. The CDR3, as DNA: TGTGCCAGCAGCCATCGGACGGGACAGGTCTACCAAGAGACCCAGTACTTC. Translation: CASSHRTGQVYQETQYF.